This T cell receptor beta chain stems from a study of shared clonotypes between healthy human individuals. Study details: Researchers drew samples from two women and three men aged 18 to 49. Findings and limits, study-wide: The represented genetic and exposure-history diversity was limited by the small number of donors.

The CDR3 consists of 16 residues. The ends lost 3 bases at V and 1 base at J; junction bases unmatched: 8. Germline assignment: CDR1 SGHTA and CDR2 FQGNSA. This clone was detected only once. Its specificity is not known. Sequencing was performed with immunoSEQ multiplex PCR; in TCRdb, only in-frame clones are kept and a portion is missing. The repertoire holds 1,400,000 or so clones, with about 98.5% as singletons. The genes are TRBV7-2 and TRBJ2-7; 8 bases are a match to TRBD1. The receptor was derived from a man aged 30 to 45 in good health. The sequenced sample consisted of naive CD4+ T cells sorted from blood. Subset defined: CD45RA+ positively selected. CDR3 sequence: CASSLTGTGGSYEQYF. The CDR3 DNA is TGTGCCAGCAGCTTGACCGGGACAGGTGGATCCTACGAGCAGTACTTC. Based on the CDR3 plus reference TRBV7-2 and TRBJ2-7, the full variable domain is GAGVSQSPSNKVTEKGKDVELRCDPISGHTALYWYRQSLGQGLEFLIYFQGNSAPDKSGLPSDRFSAERTGGSVSTLTIQRTQQEDSAVYLCASSLTGTGGSYEQYFGPGTRLTVT.